This T cell receptor beta chain is drawn from a study of T cells in Graves' hyperthyroidism and ophthalmopathy (dated by TCRdb to about 2019). Regarding the complete study: Peripheral blood samples were taken at initial diagnosis, before any treatment was given. To identify distinguishing TCR V-J signatures, a discovery cohort of 95 to 100 patients was used, comprising approximately 40 with Graves' ophthalmopathy and under 60 with stable Graves' hyperthyroidism. Whether ophthalmopathy could be predicted prospectively was tested in an independent validation cohort made up of about 20 hyperthyroidism patients plus 17 patients who later progressed to ophthalmopathy. The 100 discovery patients were randomly split 7:3 into training and test sets. Thyroid tissue and blood T-cell repertoires from roughly six Graves' hyperthyroidism patients were also compared in the study. After sampling, hyperthyroidism patients received methimazole starting at 30 mg daily, and ophthalmopathy patients received high-dose intravenous methylprednisolone. The paper reports TCR Vbeta CDR3 sequencing of more than 120 peripheral blood samples: around 41 ophthalmopathy, 75 to 80 hyperthyroidism and around 17 progressor patients.

Study-wide findings and limitations: In validation, the model predicted progression to ophthalmopathy with just under 71% sensitivity and 72% to 75% specificity, a median of approximately 6.7 months before onset. Most expanded thyroid clonotypes (frequency above 0.001) were also detected in blood, a finding suggesting that blood repertoires may reflect thyroid immune responses. A 13 V-J signature model separated ophthalmopathy from stable hyperthyroidism, with about 90% sensitivity and about 81% specificity in cross-validation and 80%/75% in testing. Sample size was not statistically predetermined, and blinding of investigators to group allocation was not performed.

From cysteine to phenylalanine, the CDR3 is 14 amino acids long. CDR3 DNA is the only sequence kept; it has 42 bases, read in frame from the first base. V was cut back by 3 bases and J by 4 bases, leaving a gap of 13 bases between them. Per the germline V gene (reference sequence), SGHNT is the CDR1 and YYREEE is the CDR2. The TCR beta CDR3 regions were amplified from RNA transcripts. The TCR CDR3 was subjected to a first round of RT-PCR using the HTBI primer set and the Qiagen OneStep RT-PCR kit. Libraries were constructed in a second round of multiplex PCR, after which size selection and purification were carried out. Sequencing of the libraries was done on an Illumina HiSeq2000 using paired-end 100 bp reads. For the original study's pipeline: SOAPnuke was used to process the raw data, removing reads that contained adapters or uncalled bases, had a mean Phred below 15, or lacked an exact match to the constant primer or identifier. High-quality paired reads were merged with COPE v1.2.5, and unique nucleotide sequences were defined as clonotypes. MiTCR v1.1 was used to align the clonotypes against IMGT TRBV, TRBD and TRBJ reference segments. Only V-J combinations with frequency above 0.0001, covering about 99% of repertoires, were analysed. A TCS score was defined as the ratio of F50 (clonal expansion) to E x V (chaos), with BLOSUM62-based TCRdist applied between CDR3 peptides within each V-J. Welch's t-statistics and random forest reduced around 520 V-J features to roughly 13, which were used in a naive Bayes classifier (R e1071). TCRdb reprocessed the public reads (quality trimming at Q25 with fastp, clone calling with MiXCR) and kept in-frame beta chains. Each CDR3 protein gets just one entry, which takes the most common genes and DNA from the rows behind it. What appears here as the V and J calls and clone size reflects TCRdb's work, not the paper's. The sample table records around 300,000 distinct CDR3 sequences; approximately 23% of these occur just once. The ten largest clones capture around 65% of the sample.

Ophthalmopathy patients had moderately to severely active disease, Clinical Activity Score of at least 3, NOSPECS grade of at least 4, and duration under 3 months. The study excluded patients with uncontrolled infections, other autoimmune diseases, pregnancy or lactation. Diagnoses were established on the basis of clinical symptoms, serum thyroxine and TRAb, thyroid ultrasound, and orbital computed tomography. PBMCs were isolated from 10 ml of fresh peripheral blood by Ficoll-Paque density gradient centrifugation. Total RNA was extracted using Trizol reagent, and RNA quality was assessed on an Agilent 2100 Bioanalyzer. Worth noting for this clonotype: Which antigen it targets is not known. Base-call qualities are not available, and no considerably larger clone is one nucleotide away.

The chain is encoded by TRBV5-4 joined to TRBJ2-5; the D gene is perhaps TRBD1, on 6 matching bases. Material: blood. The receptor comes from a man younger than 45 with Graves' ophthalmopathy. This receptor carries the CDR3 CASSSPGVPETQYF. The sequence in DNA is TGTGCCAGCAGCTCGCCAGGGGTCCCAGAGACCCAGTACTTC.